The rows below give T cell receptor beta chains drawn from one sample of a study of Tregs in tolerant kidney transplant recipients. Profiling relied on immunoSEQ multiplex PCR, and the TCRdb table lists in-frame clones only, not all of them. This table holds around 70,000 clones, more than 90% found once. Sequenced material: CD8+ T cells from blood, taken before the transplant. All receptors come from a human donor who received a combined kidney and bone marrow transplant. The CDR3 runs from the conserved cysteine through the conserved F or W. D genes are given only for firm matches. Size is stated for part of the rows, as once, few or many counts, or as a class when the clone is expanded.

cdr3_nt cdr3_aa j_call d_call v_call clone_size
TGTGCCAGCAGTCCCCGTGTCGGGTCCTACGAGCAGTACTTC CASSPRVGSYEQYF TRBJ2-7 NA TRBV27 NA
TGCGCCAGCACCGTCCCGGGACAGGGACTACAGGGATACAATGAGCAGTTCTTC CASTVPGQGLQGYNEQFF TRBJ2-1 TRBD1 TRBV5-1 once
TGTGCCAGCAGCCCTTCTCCCGGGACAGATACGCAGTATTTT CASSPSPGTDTQYF TRBJ2-3 NA TRBV6-5 NA
TGTGCCAGGGACTTCTACGAGCAGTACTTC CARDFYEQYF TRBJ2-7 NA TRBV13 NA
TGTGCCAGCAGTGGAGGGATAACAGCCCCCAATGAGCAGTTCTTC CASSGGITAPNEQFF TRBJ2-1 NA TRBV2 NA
TGTGCCAGCAGCTCCCCCCCCACAGGGGGCAACACCATATATTTT CASSSPPTGGNTIYF TRBJ1-3 TRBD1 TRBV7-9 NA
TGTGCCAGCAGCGACTCCAGGGAAGATACGCAGTATTTT CASSDSREDTQYF TRBJ2-3 NA TRBV9 NA
TGCGCCAGCAGCTTAAACAGACAGAATGAAAAACTGTTTTTT CASSLNRQNEKLFF TRBJ1-4 NA TRBV5-1 NA
TGTGCCAGCAGCTCCCTCTGGGGGGATGGCTACACCTTC CASSSLWGDGYTF TRBJ1-2 NA TRBV7-9 NA
TGTGCCAGTAGGAGTGGAGAAAGTGAAGCTTTCTTT CASRSGESEAFF TRBJ1-1 NA TRBV19 NA
TGTGCCAGCAGCGCCGACAGCCTCTACGAGCAGTACTTC CASSADSLYEQYF TRBJ2-7 NA TRBV9 few
TGTGCCAGCAGCTTAGGTCAATTCACTGAAGCTTTCTTT CASSLGQFTEAFF TRBJ1-1 NA TRBV11-2 NA
TGTGCCAGCAGTTTCAAAATGAACACTGAAGCTTTCTTT CASSFKMNTEAFF TRBJ1-1 NA TRBV7-6 NA
TGCGCCAGCAGCCCCCTGGCAGGGGGCTCCTACGAGCAGTACTTC CASSPLAGGSYEQYF TRBJ2-7 TRBD1 TRBV5-1 NA
TGTGCCAGCAGCGACGCTATCACTAATTCACCCCTCCACTTT CASSDAITNSPLHF TRBJ1-6 NA TRBV9 NA
TGTGCCAGCAGCGGACAGGAACACAATGAGCAGTTCTTC CASSGQEHNEQFF TRBJ2-1 TRBD1 TRBV13 NA
TGTGCCAGCAGGAGACAGGGTAACTATGGCTACACCTTC CASRRQGNYGYTF TRBJ1-2 TRBD1 TRBV2 NA
TGTGCCAGCAGGATGAGCCGTAGCTCCTACAATGAGCAGTTCTTC CASRMSRSSYNEQFF TRBJ2-1 NA TRBV27 NA
TGTGCCAGTAGTATGGGGAGTGGGCATGAGCAGTTCTTC CASSMGSGHEQFF TRBJ2-1 NA TRBV19 NA
TGTGCCAGCAGCTTAGGAAGGGGGCACTACGAGCAGTACTTC CASSLGRGHYEQYF TRBJ2-7 TRBD1 TRBV13 NA
TGTGCCAGCAGCTACAGGGAAGAGTCCTACAATGAGCAGTTCTTC CASSYREESYNEQFF TRBJ2-1 NA TRBV5-4 NA
TGTGCCACCAGCAGAGATCCCCTAGGAGGGGAGGGCTTCTATGGCTACACCTTC CATSRDPLGGEGFYGYTF TRBJ1-2 NA TRBV15 NA
TGTGCCAGCAGTTATAGCGGGGAACAAGAGACCCAGTACTTC CASSYSGEQETQYF TRBJ2-5 TRBD2 TRBV6-5 NA
TGTGCCAGCTCAAAACAGGGGAGCACAGATACGCAGTATTTT CASSKQGSTDTQYF TRBJ2-3 TRBD1 TRBV18 NA
TGTGCCAGCAGCTCGGAAATGGAGGGCTACACCTTC CASSSEMEGYTF TRBJ1-2 NA TRBV7-9 once
TGTGCCAGCAGTCCACAGGTCAGCTCCTACAATGAGCAGTTCTTC CASSPQVSSYNEQFF TRBJ2-1 NA TRBV27 NA
TGTGCCAGCAGTCCCTCGGGGGGCAACGAGCAGTACTTC CASSPSGGNEQYF TRBJ2-7 NA TRBV6-6 NA
TGCGCCAGCAGCGACCGGGTGGGCACTGAAGCTTTCTTT CASSDRVGTEAFF TRBJ1-1 NA TRBV5-1 NA
TGTGCCTGGACAGACAGAAGCAATCAGCCCCAGCATTTT CAWTDRSNQPQHF TRBJ1-5 NA TRBV30 NA
TGCAGTGTTAATGGCTACACCTTC CSVNGYTF TRBJ1-2 NA TRBV20-1 NA
TGTGCCAGTAGTGCAGGGGTGGCTTACAATGAGCAGTTCTTC CASSAGVAYNEQFF TRBJ2-1 NA TRBV19 NA
TGTGCTAGTGGTTTGGATTCGACTAGCGGGAGGGCCATCGGGGAGCTGTTTTTT CASGLDSTSGRAIGELFF TRBJ2-2 TRBD2 TRBV12-5 NA
TGCGCCAGCAGCTTGGACACGGGCTATGGCTACACCTTC CASSLDTGYGYTF TRBJ1-2 NA TRBV5-1 NA
TGTGCCAGCAGCCATCCCACAGGGGTCAGAGGAACCGGGGAGCTGTTTTTT CASSHPTGVRGTGELFF TRBJ2-2 TRBD1 TRBV7-9 few
TGCGCCAGCAGCCAAGGGGCGGGGGGGGCGAACACTGAAGCTTTCTTT CASSQGAGGANTEAFF TRBJ1-1 NA TRBV4-3 few
TGTGCCAGCAGGACAATGAACCCAGATACGCAGTATTTT CASRTMNPDTQYF TRBJ2-3 NA TRBV7-9 NA
TGTGCCAGTAGCATCGGTGGAAGAGACTATGGCTACACTTTC CASSIGGRDYGYTF TRBJ1-2 NA TRBV19 NA
TGCGCCAGCAGCTTAGAGAACGGGACAGTCAATCAGCCCCAGCATTTT CASSLENGTVNQPQHF TRBJ1-5 TRBD1 TRBV5-1 NA
TGCGCCAGCAGCTTGTATGAGCTCCTGCGCTCTGGAAACACCATATATTTT CASSLYELLRSGNTIYF TRBJ1-3 NA TRBV5-1 once
TGTGCCAGCAGTTATGGGGGGGTTACCTACGAGCAGTACTTC CASSYGGVTYEQYF TRBJ2-7 TRBD2 TRBV27 once
TGTGCCAGCAGCTATGGACAGGGAAACTACGAGCAGTACTTC CASSYGQGNYEQYF TRBJ2-7 TRBD1 TRBV5-5 NA
TGTGCCAGCAGCCCCAGCGGGACTGATTACGAGCAGTACTTC CASSPSGTDYEQYF TRBJ2-7 TRBD2 TRBV9 NA
TGTGCCAGCAGCGTCCCAGTAGAAAAAACACATGGGCCGGCAGATACGCAGTATTTT CASSVPVEKTHGPADTQYF TRBJ2-3 NA TRBV9 NA
TGTGCCAGCAGTATTTACAGGGGCACTGAAGCTTTCTTT CASSIYRGTEAFF TRBJ1-1 TRBD1 TRBV27 NA
TGTGCCAGCAGTTTAGGACAGGTGTATGAGCAGTTCTTC CASSLGQVYEQFF TRBJ2-1 TRBD1 TRBV27 NA
TGTGCCAGCAGCCAGATACAGGGGGCTGAAGCTTTCTTT CASSQIQGAEAFF TRBJ1-1 TRBD1 TRBV14 NA
TGTGCCAGTAGTCTGGGGGGGGCCGGGGAGCTGTTTTTT CASSLGGAGELFF TRBJ2-2 TRBD2 TRBV19 once
TGTGCCAGCAGTTACTCGAGCGGGGACGAGCAGTACTTC CASSYSSGDEQYF TRBJ2-7 TRBD2 TRBV6-5 NA
TGTGCCAGTAGTATACTCAGTTCTGGCGAGCAGTACTTC CASSILSSGEQYF TRBJ2-7 NA TRBV19 NA
TGTGCCAGCAGCCTCGGAGGGCCTCAGCATTTT CASSLGGPQHF TRBJ1-5 NA TRBV7-9 NA
TGCAGCGTTGAGGGACAGTTCTCCTACGAGCAGTACTTC CSVEGQFSYEQYF TRBJ2-7 TRBD1 TRBV29-1 NA
TGTGCCAGCAGCCCGGGGACAGTCTATGGCTACACCTTC CASSPGTVYGYTF TRBJ1-2 TRBD1 TRBV11-2 NA
TGTGCCAGCAGTTTACAGGGGAGTGATGGCTACACCTTC CASSLQGSDGYTF TRBJ1-2 NA TRBV27 NA
TGCAGCGTTGATTCAGGGGCGGGGAACACTGAAGCTTTCTTT CSVDSGAGNTEAFF TRBJ1-1 NA TRBV29-1 NA
TGTGCCAGCAGGCAGGGGTGGGGTGGCTACACCTTC CASRQGWGGYTF TRBJ1-2 NA TRBV27 once